Here is one TCR beta chain with its context. Its antigen is undetermined. An end of the junction does not agree with germline; a read error may underlie this. Germline assignment: CDR1 DFQATT and CDR2 SNEGSKA (reference sequence). CDR3 length equals 18 residues. TCR beta cDNA libraries had unique molecular identifiers. TCRdb analysed the PCR reads with MiXCR anew, one entry per CDR3 protein. This sample has roughly 730,000 distinct CDR3 sequences, with roughly 29% found just once. The sample is drawn from a study of post-analysis software for immune sequencing data. Study conclusions and caveats: In patients, roughly 5 TRBV segments were more frequent than in controls, with TRBV5-6, TRBV5-1 and TRBV20-1 among them.

The sequence derives from a girl between 10 and 17 years old with multiple sclerosis. The specimen sequenced was blood. The chain employs TRBV20-1 and TRBJ2-1; TRBD2 agrees at 11 bases. This CDR3 reads CSARARGSASGGYNEQVF. CDR3 DNA: TGCAGTGCTAGGGCGCGGGGGAGCGCTAGCGGGGGGTACAATGAGCAGGTCTTC.